The entry below describes one T cell receptor (beta chain). Its matching antigen is unknown. The data stem from a study of cytomegalovirus exposure and HLA in healthy donors. Study results and limitations: Later analysis placed DRB1 highest and HLA-C lowest in TCR association rates, which differed by HLA locus. The majority of TCR sequences were rare, yet some public TCRs appeared in many donors.

PCR used 60 Vbeta primers and 13 Jbeta primers. The assay was immunoSEQ multiplex PCR, and TCRdb's table has in-frame clones only and misses some. The sample has 55,000 to 65,000 clones; about four fifths are singletons. Germline CDR1 SGHNT, CDR2 YENEEA. This CDR3 contains 14 residues. V was shortened by 0 bases and J by 10 bases, with 13 bases between the two germline ends. Sequencing used PBMCs. V and J are TRBV11-3 and TRBJ2-1, with a weak D call TRBD2 (6 bases). This TCR came from a woman aged 40 to 50 in good health and CMV-seronegative. The CDR3 spells CASSLDSTAGEQFF. The CDR3 nucleotides read TGTGCCAGCAGCTTAGACTCAACGGCGGGAGAGCAGTTCTTC.